This TCR beta chain is from a study of T cell responses to AZD1222 COVID-19 vaccine. The protocol was immunoSEQ multiplex PCR, while the TCRdb copy is restricted to in-frame clones and leaves out a portion. The repertoire holds tens of thousands of clones, with approximately 80% as singletons. Investigators merged groups given second doses at roughly 4 or roughly 12 weeks. This clone has a handful of counts. CDR3 length: 15 amino acids. Trimming left V 2 bases short and J 4 bases short, with 12 bases between. Per the germline V gene, CDR1 is SGHRS and CDR2 is YFSETQ. Source: peripheral blood, taken 28 days after the second AZD1222 dose. This chain connects TRBV5-1 to TRBJ2-2; D could derive from TRBD1 or TRBD2 (5 bases each). This clonotype originated in an adult who received the AZD1222 COVID-19 vaccine. For the CDR3, the DNA is TGCGCCAGCAGCTTCTCGGGACCACCCACCGGGGAGCTGTTTTTT. Translation gives CASSFSGPPTGELFF.